These 3 T cell receptor beta chains came from one sample sequenced in a study of shared clonotypes between healthy human individuals. Sequencing used immunoSEQ multiplex PCR; TCRdb keeps in-frame clones, though not all of them. Of around 2,000,000 clones listed, around 96% are singletons. CD8 cells classed as naive were CD45RO-negative and positively selected for CCR7, excluding terminally differentiated effector memory CD45RA+ cells. The specimen was naive CD8+ T cells sorted from blood. The receptors stem from a man between 18 and 29 years old in good health.

Details on this clone: The sample contains more than one DNA sequence encoding this CDR3. This chain connects TRBV29-1 to TRBJ2-7; 9 bases align to TRBD1. CDR3 length: 14 residues. V was clipped by 2 bases and J by 1 base; unmatched bases: 3. Germline V gene data show CDR1 as SQVTM and CDR2 as ANQGSEA. Here the CDR3 reads CSVESGTGSYEQYF. CDR3 coding DNA: TGCAGCGTTGAATCCGGGACAGGGTCCTACGAGCAGTACTTC.

This sequence joins TRBV30 and TRBJ2-7, with 8 positions matching TRBD1. CDR3 length: 13 amino acids. J lost 1 base, V lost 6 bases, and 5 bases had no gene match. Germline V CDR1 and CDR2: GTSNPN, SVGIG (reference sequence). The CDR3 loop is CACQDRESYEQYF. The CDR3 region has the DNA TGTGCCTGCCAGGACAGGGAGTCCTACGAGCAGTACTTC.

A word on this clone: Other DNA sequences in the sample encode the same CDR3. The rearrangement uses TRBV5-4 and TRBJ2-2; D gene uncertain. CDR3 length: 15 amino acids. Germline values: CDR1 SGHNT, CDR2 YYREEE (reference sequence). V gave up 0 bases and J gave up 2 bases, with 8 bases separating them. The CDR3 nucleotides read TGTGCCAGCAGCTTGGTTGCAGGAAACACCGGGGAGCTGTTTTTT. Its translation: CASSLVAGNTGELFF.